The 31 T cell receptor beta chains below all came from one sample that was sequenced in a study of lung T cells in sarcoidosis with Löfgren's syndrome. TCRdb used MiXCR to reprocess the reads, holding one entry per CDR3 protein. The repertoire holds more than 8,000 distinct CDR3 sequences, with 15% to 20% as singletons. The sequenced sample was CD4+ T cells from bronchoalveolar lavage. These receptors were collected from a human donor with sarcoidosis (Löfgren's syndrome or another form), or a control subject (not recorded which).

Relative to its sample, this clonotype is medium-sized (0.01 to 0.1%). CDR3 residues: CASSADRDQPQHF. The CDR3 DNA is TGTGCCAGTAGCGCCGACAGGGATCAGCCCCAGCATTTT. The chain employs TRBV19 and TRBJ1-5; 7 bases agree with TRBD1. This CDR3 comprises 13 residues. V lost 6 bases and J lost 5; bases outside the gene matches: 4. Germline CDR1 and CDR2: LNHDA and SQIVND (reference sequence).

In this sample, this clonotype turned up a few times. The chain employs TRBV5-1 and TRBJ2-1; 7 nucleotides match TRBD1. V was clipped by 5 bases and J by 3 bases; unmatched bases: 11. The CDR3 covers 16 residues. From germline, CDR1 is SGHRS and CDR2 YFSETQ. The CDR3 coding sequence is TGCGCCAGCAGAGTTGATTTCGGGACAGTCTACAATGAGCAGTTCTTC. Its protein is CASRVDFGTVYNEQFF.

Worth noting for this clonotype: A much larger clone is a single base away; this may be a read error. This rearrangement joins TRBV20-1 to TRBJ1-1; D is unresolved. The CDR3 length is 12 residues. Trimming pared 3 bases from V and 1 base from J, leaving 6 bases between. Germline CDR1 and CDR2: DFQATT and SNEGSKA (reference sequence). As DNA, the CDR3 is TGCAGTGCTAGGGGTAGGAACACTGAAGCTTTCTTT. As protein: CSARGRNTEAFF.

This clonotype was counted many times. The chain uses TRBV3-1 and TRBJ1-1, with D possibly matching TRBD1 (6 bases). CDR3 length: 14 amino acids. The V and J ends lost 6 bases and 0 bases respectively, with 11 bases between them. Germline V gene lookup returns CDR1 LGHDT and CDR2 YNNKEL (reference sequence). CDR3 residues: CASRAQGLNTEAFF. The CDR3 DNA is TGTGCCAGCAGGGCACAGGGTTTGAACACTGAAGCTTTCTTT.

The chain's CDR3 is CASSRRVGGETQYF. DNA of the CDR3: TGTGCCAGCAGTAGGCGGGTGGGGGGGGAGACCCAGTACTTC. The chain is built from TRBV12-3 or TRBV12-4 and TRBJ2-5; 7 nucleotides agree with TRBD2. V lost 5 bases, J lost 5 bases, and 8 bases stayed unmatched. This CDR3 is built from 14 residues.

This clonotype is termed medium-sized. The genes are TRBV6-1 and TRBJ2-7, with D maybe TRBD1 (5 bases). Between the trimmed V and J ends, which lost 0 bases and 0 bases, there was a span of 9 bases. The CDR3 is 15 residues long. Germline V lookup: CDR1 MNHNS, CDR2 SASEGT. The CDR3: CASSEASDSSYEQYF. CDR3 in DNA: TGTGCCAGCAGTGAAGCCTCAGACAGCTCCTACGAGCAGTACTTC.

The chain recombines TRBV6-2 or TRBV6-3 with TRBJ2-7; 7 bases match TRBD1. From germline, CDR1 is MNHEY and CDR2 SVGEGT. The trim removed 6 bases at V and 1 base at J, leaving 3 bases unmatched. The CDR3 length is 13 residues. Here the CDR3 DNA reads TGTGCCAGCAGGTCGACAGGGTCCTACGAGCAGTACTTC. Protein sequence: CASRSTGSYEQYF.

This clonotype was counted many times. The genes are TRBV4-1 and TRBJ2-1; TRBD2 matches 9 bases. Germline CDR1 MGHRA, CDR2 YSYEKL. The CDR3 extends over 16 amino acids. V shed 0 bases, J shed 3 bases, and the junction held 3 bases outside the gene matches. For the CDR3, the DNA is TGCGCCAGCAGCCAAGAATTAGCGGGAGTCTACAATGAGCAGTTCTTC. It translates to CASSQELAGVYNEQFF.

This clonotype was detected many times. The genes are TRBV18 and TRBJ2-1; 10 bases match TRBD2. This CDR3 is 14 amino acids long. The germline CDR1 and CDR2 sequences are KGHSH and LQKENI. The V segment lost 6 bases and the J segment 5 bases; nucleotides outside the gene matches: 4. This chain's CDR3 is CASSVLAGDNEQFF. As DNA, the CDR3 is TGTGCCAGCTCTGTGCTAGCGGGAGACAATGAGCAGTTCTTC.

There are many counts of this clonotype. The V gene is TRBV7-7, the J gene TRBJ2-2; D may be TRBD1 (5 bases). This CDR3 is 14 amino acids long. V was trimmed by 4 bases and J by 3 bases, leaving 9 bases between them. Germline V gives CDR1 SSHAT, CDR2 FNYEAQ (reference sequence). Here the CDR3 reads CASSSGRDTGELFF. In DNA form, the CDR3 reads TGTGCCAGCAGCTCCGGCAGGGACACCGGGGAGCTGTTTTTT.

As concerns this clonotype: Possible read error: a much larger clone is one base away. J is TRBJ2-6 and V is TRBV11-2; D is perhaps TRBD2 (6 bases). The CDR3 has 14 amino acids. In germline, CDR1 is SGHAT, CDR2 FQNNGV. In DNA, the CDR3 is TGTGCCAGCAGAACTAGCTCTGGGGCCAAAGTCCTGACTTTC. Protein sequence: CASRTSSGAKVLTF.

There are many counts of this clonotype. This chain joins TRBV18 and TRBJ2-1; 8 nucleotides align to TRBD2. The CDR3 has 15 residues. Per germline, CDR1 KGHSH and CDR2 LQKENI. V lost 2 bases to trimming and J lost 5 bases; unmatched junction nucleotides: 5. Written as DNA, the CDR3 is TGTGCCAGCTCACCATCGGGAGGGGCTCACAATGAGCAGTTCTTC. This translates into CASSPSGGAHNEQFF.

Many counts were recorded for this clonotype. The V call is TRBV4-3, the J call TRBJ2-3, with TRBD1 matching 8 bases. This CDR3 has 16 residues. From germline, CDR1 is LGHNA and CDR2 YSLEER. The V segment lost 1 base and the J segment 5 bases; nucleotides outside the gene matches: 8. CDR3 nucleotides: TGCGCCAGCAGCCAAGGCGGCAGGGGGCGCGAAGATACGCAGTATTTT. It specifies CASSQGGRGREDTQYF.

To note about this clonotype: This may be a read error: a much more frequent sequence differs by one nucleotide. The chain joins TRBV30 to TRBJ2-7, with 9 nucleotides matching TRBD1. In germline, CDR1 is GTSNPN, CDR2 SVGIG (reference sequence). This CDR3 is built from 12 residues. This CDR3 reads CAGGQGLYERYF. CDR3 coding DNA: TGTGCCGGGGGACAGGGTCTCTACGAGCGGTACTTC.

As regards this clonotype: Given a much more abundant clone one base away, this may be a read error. This CDR3 is CASSVNYGAGRTDTQYF. CDR3 DNA: TGTGCCAGCAGTGTGAACTACGGGGCCGGTCGCACAGATACGCAGTATTTT. The chain recombines TRBV6-6 with TRBJ2-3, with D tentatively TRBD1 or TRBD2 (5 bases each). Germline V CDR1 and CDR2: MNHNY, SVGAGI (reference sequence). This CDR3 has 17 residues. The V end was cut by 5 bases, the J end by 1 base, with 19 bases between.

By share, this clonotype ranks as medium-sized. CDR3 loop: CASSDPRTEETQYF. The CDR3 region has the DNA TGTGCCAGCAGCGACCCAAGGACAGAAGAGACCCAGTACTTC. The chain links TRBV9 to TRBJ2-5; weak D call: TRBD1 (6 bases). V was pared by 3 bases and J by 3 bases, with 12 bases between. Germline V lookup: CDR1 SGDLS, CDR2 YYNGEE. The CDR3 runs to 14 residues.

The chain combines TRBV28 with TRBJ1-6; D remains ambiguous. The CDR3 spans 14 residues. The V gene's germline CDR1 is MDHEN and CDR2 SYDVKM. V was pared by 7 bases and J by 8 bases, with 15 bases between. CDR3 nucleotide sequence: TGTGCCAGCACTGATGGACTAGAGGATTCACCCCTCCACTTT. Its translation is CASTDGLEDSPLHF.

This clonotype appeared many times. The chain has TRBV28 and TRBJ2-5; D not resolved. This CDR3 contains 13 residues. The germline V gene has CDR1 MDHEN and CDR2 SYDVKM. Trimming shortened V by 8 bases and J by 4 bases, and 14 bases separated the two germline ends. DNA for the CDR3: TGTGCCAGCGGTTCGTGGGATAGAGAGACCCAGTACTTC. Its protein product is CASGSWDRETQYF.

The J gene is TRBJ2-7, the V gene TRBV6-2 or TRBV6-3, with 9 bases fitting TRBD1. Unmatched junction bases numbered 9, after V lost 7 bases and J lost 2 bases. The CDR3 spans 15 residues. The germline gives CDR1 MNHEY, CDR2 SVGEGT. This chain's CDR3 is CASTLPGQGPYEQYF. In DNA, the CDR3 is TGTGCCAGCACTTTGCCGGGACAGGGACCCTACGAGCAGTACTTC.

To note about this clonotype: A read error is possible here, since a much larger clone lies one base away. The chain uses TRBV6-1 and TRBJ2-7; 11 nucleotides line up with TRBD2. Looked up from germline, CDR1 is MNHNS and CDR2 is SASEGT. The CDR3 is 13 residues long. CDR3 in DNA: TGTACCAGCAGTCTAGCGGGAGGATACGAGCAGTACTTC. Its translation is CTSSLAGGYEQYF.

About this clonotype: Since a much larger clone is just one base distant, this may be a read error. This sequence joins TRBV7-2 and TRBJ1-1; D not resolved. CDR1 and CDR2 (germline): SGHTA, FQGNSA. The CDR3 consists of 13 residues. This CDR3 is CASCLQQNTEAFF. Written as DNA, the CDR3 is TGTGCCAGCTGCTTACAACAAAACACTGAAGCTTTCTTT.

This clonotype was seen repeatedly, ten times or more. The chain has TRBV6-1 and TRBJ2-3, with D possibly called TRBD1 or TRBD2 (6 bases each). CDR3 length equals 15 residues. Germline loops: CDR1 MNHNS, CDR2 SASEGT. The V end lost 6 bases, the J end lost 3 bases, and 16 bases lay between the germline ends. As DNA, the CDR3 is TGTGCCAGCAGCTGGGGGCGGGATGGGACAGATACGCAGTATTTT. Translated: CASSWGRDGTDTQYF.

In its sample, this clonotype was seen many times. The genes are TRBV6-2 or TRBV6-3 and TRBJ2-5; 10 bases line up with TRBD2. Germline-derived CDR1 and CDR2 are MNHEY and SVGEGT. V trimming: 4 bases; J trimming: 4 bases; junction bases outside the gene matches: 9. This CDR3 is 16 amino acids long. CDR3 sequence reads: CASSLYSSGRGETQYF. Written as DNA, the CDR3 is TGTGCCAGCAGTTTGTATTCTAGCGGGAGAGGAGAGACCCAGTACTTC.

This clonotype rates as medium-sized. CDR3 bases: TGTGCCAGCAGGCCTGGGGGACAGAACAATGAAAAACTGTTTTTT. The encoded protein is CASRPGGQNNEKLFF. The J gene is TRBJ1-4, the V gene TRBV28; 7 bases line up with TRBD1. This CDR3 comprises 15 residues. Per the germline V gene, CDR1 is MDHEN and CDR2 is SYDVKM. With 6 bases clipped from V and 5 bases from J, the junction kept 9 bases outside the gene matches.

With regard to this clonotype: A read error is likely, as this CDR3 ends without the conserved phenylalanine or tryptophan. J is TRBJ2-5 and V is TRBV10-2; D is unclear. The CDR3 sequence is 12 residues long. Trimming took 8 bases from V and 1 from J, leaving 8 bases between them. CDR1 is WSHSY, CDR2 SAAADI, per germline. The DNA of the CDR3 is TGCGCCAGCGCGGCTAGCCAAGAGACCCAGTACTTA. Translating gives CASAASQETQYL.

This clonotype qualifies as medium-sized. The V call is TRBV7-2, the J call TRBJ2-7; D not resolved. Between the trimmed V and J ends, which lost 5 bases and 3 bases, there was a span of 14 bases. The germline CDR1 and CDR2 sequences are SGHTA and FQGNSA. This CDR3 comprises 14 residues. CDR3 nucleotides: TGTGCCAGCAGCGGAACGAGCGTTCTCTACGAGCAGTACTTC. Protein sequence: CASSGTSVLYEQYF.

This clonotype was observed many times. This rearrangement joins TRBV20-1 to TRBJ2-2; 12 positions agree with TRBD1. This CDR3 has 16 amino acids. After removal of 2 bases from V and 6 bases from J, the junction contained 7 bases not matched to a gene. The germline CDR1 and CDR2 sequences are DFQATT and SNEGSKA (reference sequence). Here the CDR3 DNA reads TGCAGTGCTAGAAGGGGACAGGGGGCAGGGGCCGGGGAGCTGTTTTTT. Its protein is CSARRGQGAGAGELFF.

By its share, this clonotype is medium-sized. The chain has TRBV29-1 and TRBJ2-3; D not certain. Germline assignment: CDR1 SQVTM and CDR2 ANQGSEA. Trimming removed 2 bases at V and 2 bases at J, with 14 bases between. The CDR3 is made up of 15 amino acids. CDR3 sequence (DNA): TGCAGCGTTGAAACCACACCCGGACCCACAGATACGCAGTATTTT. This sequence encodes CSVETTPGPTDTQYF.

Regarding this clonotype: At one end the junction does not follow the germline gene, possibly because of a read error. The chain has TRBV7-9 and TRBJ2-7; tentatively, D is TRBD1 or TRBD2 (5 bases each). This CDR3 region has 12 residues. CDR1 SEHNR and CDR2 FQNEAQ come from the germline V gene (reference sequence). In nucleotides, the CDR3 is TGTGCCAGCAGCTTGGGGGATTACGAGCAGTGCTTC. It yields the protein CASSLGDYEQCF. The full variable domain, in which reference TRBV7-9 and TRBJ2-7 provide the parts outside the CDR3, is DTGVSQNPRHKITKRGQNVTFRCDPISEHNRLYWYRQTLGQGPEFLTYFQNEAQLEKSRLLSDRFSAERPKGSFSTLEIQRTEQGDSAMYLCASSLGDYEQCFGPGTRLTVT.

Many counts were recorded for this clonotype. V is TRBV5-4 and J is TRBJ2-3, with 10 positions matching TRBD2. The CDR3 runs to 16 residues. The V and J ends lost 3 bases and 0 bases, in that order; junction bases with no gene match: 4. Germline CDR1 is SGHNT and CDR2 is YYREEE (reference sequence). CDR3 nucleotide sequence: TGTGCCAGCAGCTCCCCGACTAGCGGGAGCACAGATACGCAGTATTTT. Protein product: CASSSPTSGSTDTQYF.

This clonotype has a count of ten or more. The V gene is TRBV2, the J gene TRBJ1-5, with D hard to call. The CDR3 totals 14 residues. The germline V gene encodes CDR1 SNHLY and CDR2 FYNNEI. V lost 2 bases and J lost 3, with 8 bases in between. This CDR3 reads CASSEQRVNQPQHF. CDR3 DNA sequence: TGTGCCAGCAGTGAACAGAGAGTCAATCAGCCCCAGCATTTT. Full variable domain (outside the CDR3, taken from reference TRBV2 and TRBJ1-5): EPEVTQTPSHQVTQMGQEVILRCVPISNHLYFYWYRQILGQKVEFLVSFYNNEISEKSEIFDDQFSVERPDGSNFTLKIRSTKLEDSAMYFCASSEQRVNQPQHFGDGTRLSIL.